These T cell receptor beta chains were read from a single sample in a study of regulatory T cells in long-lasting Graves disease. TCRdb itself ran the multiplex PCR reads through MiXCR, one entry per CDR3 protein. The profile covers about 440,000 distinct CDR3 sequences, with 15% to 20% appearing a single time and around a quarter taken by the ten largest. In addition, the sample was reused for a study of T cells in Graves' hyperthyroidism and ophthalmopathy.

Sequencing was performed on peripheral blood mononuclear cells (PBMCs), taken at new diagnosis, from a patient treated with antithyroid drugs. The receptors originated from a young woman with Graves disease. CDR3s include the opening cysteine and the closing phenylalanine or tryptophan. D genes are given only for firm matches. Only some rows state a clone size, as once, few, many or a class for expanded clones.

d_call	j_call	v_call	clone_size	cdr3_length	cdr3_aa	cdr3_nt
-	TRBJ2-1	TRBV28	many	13	CAIDGGPWGEQFF	TGTGCCATCGATGGAGGGCCTTGGGGTGAGCAGTTCTTC
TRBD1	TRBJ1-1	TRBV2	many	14	CASRVGQGGTEAFF	TGTGCCAGCAGAGTAGGACAGGGCGGCACTGAAGCTTTCTTT
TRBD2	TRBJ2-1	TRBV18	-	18	CASSPPGTSGRVQSEQFF	TGTGCCAGCTCACCACCCGGGACTAGCGGGAGGGTTCAATCTGAGCAGTTCTTC
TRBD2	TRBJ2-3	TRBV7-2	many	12	CASSYRTSGKYF	TGTGCCAGCAGTTATAGGACTAGCGGGAAGTATTTT
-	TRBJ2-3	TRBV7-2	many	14	CASNAHRNTDTQYF	TGTGCCAGCAACGCCCACAGAAACACAGATACGCAGTATTTT
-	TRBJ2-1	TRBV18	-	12	CASSPGSSERFF	TGTGCCAGCTCACCGGGGAGCAGTGAGCGGTTCTTC
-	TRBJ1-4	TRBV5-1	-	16	CASSLSQGRAHEKLFF	TGCGCCAGCAGCTTGTCTCAGGGACGGGCACATGAAAAACTGTTTTTT
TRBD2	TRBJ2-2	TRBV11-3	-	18	CASSFRLAGGRGSGELFF	TGTGCCAGCAGTTTTCGACTAGCGGGAGGGCGGGGGTCCGGGGAGCTGTTTTTT
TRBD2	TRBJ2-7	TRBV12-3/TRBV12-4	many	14	CASSLLSGRVEQYF	TGTGCCAGCAGCCTTCTTAGCGGGAGGGTTGAGCAGTACTTC
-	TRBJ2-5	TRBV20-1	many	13	CSASGRTGGTQYF	TGCAGTGCTAGCGGCCGGACGGGCGGGACCCAGTACTTC
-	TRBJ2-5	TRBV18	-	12	CASSPRERTQYF	TGTGCCAGCTCACCCAGGGAGAGAACCCAGTACTTC
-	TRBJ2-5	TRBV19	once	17	CASSIDSFGMIKETQYF	TGTGCCAGTAGTATCGACAGCTTCGGGATGATAAAGGAGACCCAGTACTTC
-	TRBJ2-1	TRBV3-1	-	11	CASRQAGEQFF	TGTGCCAGCAGGCAGGCTGGTGAGCAGTTCTTC
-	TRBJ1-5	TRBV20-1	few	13	CSANEYSNQPQHF	TGCAGTGCTAACGAGTATAGCAATCAGCCCCAGCATTTT
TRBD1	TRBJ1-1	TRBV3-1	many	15	CASSQQTGMSTEAFF	TGTGCCAGCAGCCAACAGACAGGGATGAGCACTGAAGCTTTCTTT
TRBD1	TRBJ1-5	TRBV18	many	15	CASSPYGTGNQPQHF	TGTGCCAGCTCACCTTACGGGACAGGGAATCAGCCCCAGCATTTT
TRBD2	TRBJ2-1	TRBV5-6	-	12	CASSSGRDEQFF	TGTGCCAGCAGTTCCGGGAGGGATGAGCAGTTCTTC
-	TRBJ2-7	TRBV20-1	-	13	CSGVGTLSYEQYF	TGCAGTGGGGTGGGGACGCTATCCTACGAGCAGTACTTC
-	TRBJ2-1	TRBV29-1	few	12	CSVEEAGNEQFF	TGCAGCGTTGAAGAGGCTGGGAATGAGCAGTTCTTC
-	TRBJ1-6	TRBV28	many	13	CASRGPNNSPLHF	TGTGCCAGCCGAGGCCCAAATAATTCACCCCTCCACTTT
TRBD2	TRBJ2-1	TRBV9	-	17	CASSGRTSGRDYNEQFF	TGTGCCAGCAGCGGCCGGACTAGCGGGAGAGACTACAATGAGCAGTTCTTC
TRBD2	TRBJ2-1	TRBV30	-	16	CAWSQRRQLANNEQFF	TGTGCCTGGAGCCAGAGAAGGCAACTAGCGAACAATGAGCAGTTCTTC
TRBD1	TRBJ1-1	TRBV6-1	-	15	CASSDSRVRGLEAFF	TGTGCCAGCAGTGACTCCCGGGTAAGGGGGCTTGAAGCTTTCTTT
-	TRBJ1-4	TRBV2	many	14	CASDPTGINEKLFF	TGTGCCAGCGACCCTACAGGAATTAATGAAAAACTGTTTTTT
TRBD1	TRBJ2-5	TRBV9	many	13	CASSWDREETQYF	TGTGCCAGCAGCTGGGACAGAGAAGAGACCCAGTACTTC
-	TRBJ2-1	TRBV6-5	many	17	CASSYSSSRNSYNEQFF	TGTGCCAGCAGTTACTCATCGTCGAGAAATTCCTACAATGAGCAGTTCTTC
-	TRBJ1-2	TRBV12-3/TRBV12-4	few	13	CASSPLGTYGYTF	TGTGCCAGCAGCCCTTTAGGGACATATGGCTACACCTTC
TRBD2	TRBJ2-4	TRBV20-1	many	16	CSATGTKGLAKNIQYF	TGCAGTGCTACCGGGACTAAGGGTTTAGCCAAAAACATTCAGTACTTC
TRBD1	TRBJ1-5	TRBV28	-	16	CASRIYRTGRHQPQHF	TGTGCCAGCAGAATTTATCGGACAGGGAGACATCAGCCCCAGCATTTT
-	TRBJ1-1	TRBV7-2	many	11	CASSLEGRAFF	TGTGCCAGCAGCTTAGAGGGTAGAGCTTTCTTT
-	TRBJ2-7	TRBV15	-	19	CATSRDGPGDQGISYEQYF	TGTGCCACCAGCAGAGATGGCCCCGGGGACCAGGGGATCTCCTACGAGCAGTACTTC
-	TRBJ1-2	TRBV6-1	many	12	CASRQTFGGYTF	TGTGCCAGCAGGCAGACCTTTGGGGGCTACACCTTC
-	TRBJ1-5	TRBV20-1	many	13	CSARTVRGQPQHF	TGCAGTGCCAGGACCGTCCGAGGCCAGCCCCAGCATTTT
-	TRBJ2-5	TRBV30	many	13	CAWNRIEKETQYF	TGTGCCTGGAACCGGATAGAGAAAGAGACCCAGTACTTC
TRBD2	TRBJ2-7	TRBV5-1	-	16	CASSWKTSGSSYEQYF	TGCGCCAGCAGCTGGAAAACTAGCGGGAGCTCCTACGAGCAGTACTTC
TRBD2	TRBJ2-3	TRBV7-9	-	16	CASSWGTSGRTDTQYF	TGTGCCAGCAGCTGGGGGACTAGCGGACGCACAGATACGCAGTATTTT
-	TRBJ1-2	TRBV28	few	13	CASKAGYNYGYTF	TGTGCCAGCAAGGCCGGCTACAACTATGGCTACACCTTC
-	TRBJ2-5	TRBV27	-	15	CASSLAGNPRETQYF	TGTGCCAGCAGTTTGGCGGGAAATCCTCGGGAGACCCAGTACTTC
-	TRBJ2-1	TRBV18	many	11	CASSPGTPQFF	TGTGCCAGCAGTCCCGGGACACCTCAGTTCTTC
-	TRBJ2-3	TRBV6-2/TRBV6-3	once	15	CASSERVGVTDTQYF	TGTGCCAGCAGTGAGAGGGTCGGGGTCACAGATACGCAGTATTTT
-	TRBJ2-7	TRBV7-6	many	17	CASSLSLRDTRTGEQYF	TGTGCCAGCAGCTTATCGCTGCGGGATACTAGAACCGGCGAGCAGTACTTC
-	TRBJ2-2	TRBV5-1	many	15	CASSLAVGSTGELFF	TGCGCCAGCAGCTTGGCTGTTGGGAGCACCGGGGAGCTGTTTTTT